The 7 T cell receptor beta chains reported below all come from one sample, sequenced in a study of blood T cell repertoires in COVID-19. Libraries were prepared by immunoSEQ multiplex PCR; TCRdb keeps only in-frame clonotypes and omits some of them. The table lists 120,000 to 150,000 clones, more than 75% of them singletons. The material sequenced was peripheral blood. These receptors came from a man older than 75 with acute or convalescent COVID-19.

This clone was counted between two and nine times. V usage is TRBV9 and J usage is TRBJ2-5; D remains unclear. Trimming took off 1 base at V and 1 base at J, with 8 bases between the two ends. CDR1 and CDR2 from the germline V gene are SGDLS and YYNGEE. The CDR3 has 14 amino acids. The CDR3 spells CASSVLAAQETQYF. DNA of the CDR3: TGTGCCAGCAGCGTATTAGCAGCCCAAGAGACCCAGTACTTC.

DNA of the CDR3: TGTGCCAGCAGCGTAGAACAGGGGACCTACAATGAGCAGTTCTTC. Translation gives CASSVEQGTYNEQFF. J is TRBJ2-1 and V is TRBV9; 7 bases map to TRBD1. The CDR3 runs 15 residues. The junction had 2 bases not matched to a gene; V was cut back by 0 bases and J by 2 bases. CDR1 is SGDLS, CDR2 YYNGEE, per germline. Complete variable domain (other parts from reference TRBV9 and TRBJ2-1): DSGVTQTPKHLITATGQRVTLRCSPRSGDLSVYWYQQSLDQGLQFLIQYYNGEERAKGNILERFSAQQFPDLHSELNLSSLELGDSALYFCASSVEQGTYNEQFFGPGTRLTVL.

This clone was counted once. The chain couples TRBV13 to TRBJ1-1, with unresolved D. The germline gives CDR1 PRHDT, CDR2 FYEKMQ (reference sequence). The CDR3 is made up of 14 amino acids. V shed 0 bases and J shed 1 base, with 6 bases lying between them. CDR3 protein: CASSLGRQNTEAFF. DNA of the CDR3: TGTGCCAGCAGCTTAGGTAGACAGAACACTGAAGCTTTCTTT.

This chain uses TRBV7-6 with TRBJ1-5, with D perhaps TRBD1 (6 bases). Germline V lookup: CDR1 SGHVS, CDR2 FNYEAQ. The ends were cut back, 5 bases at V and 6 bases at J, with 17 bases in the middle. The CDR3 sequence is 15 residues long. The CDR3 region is CASSQGAGASQPQHF. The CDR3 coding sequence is TGTGCCAGCAGCCAAGGGGCAGGGGCAAGTCAGCCCCAGCATTTT.

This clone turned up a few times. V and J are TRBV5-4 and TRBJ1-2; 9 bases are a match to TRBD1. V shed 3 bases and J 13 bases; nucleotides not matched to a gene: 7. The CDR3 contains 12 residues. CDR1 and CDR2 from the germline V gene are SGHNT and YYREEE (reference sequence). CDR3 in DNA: TGTGCCAGCAGCTCGAAGACAGGGGGAATCACCTTC. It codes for CASSSKTGGITF. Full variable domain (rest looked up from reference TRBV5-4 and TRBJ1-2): ETGVTQSPTHLIKTRGQQVTLRCSSQSGHNTVSWYQQALGQGPQFIFQYYREEENGRGNFPPRFSGLQFPNYSSELNVNALELDDSALYLCASSSKTGGITFGSGTRLTVV.

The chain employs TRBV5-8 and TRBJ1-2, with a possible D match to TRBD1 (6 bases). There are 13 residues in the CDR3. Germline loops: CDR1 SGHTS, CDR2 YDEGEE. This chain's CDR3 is CATRRGGDYGYTF. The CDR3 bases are TGTGCTACGCGACGAGGGGGAGACTATGGCTACACCTTC.

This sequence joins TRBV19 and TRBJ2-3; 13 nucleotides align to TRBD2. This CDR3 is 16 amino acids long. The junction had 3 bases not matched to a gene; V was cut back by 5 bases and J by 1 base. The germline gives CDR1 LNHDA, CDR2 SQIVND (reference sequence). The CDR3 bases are TGTGCCAGTAGTCCCGGGACTAGCGGGGGCACAGATACGCAGTATTTT. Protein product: CASSPGTSGGTDTQYF.